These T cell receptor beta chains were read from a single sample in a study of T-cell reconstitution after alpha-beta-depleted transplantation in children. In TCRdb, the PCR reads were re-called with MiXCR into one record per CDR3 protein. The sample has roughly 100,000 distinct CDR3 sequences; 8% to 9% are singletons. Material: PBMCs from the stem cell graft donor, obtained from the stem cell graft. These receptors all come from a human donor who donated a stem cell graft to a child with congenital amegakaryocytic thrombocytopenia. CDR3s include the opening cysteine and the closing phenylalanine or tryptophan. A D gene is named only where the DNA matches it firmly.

CASSVRPTGLHSPLHF	.	TRBV9
CASSQRSGRASEQFF	TRBD2	TRBV3-1
CASRRGTPDTQYF	.	TRBV27
CSAPKRTVKGEQFF	.	TRBV20-1
CASSSTGADYEQYF	TRBD1	TRBV18
CASSLSVRSSSYEQYF	.	TRBV28
CASSAGLAGAQETQYF	TRBD2	TRBV5-1
CASMRYSPYEQYF	.	TRBV5-1
CALRRGPDTDTQYF	.	TRBV10-3
CAWKRSLPNEKLFF	.	TRBV30
CASSLDPGGTEAFF	TRBD1	TRBV5-6
CASSSTGAGNTIYF	TRBD1	TRBV5-1
CSALLPAGHTDTQYF	.	TRBV20-1
CASSVGGRNTEAFF	.	TRBV9
CSGGKGTDTQYF	TRBD2	TRBV20-1
CASRVAGQGGTGELFF	.	TRBV4-1
CASSIRTEQFF	.	TRBV11-1
CASSPLPGTGELFF	.	TRBV7-2
CASTLPGAYEQYF	.	TRBV28
CASSPAGNFNYGYTF	.	TRBV7-2
CSASRVRETQYF	.	TRBV20-1
CASSQSQGGSLVF	TRBD1	TRBV3-1
CSVAKQGANTGELFF	TRBD1	TRBV29-1
CASSRLTGEVETQYF	TRBD1	TRBV13
CASSLGPHTEAFF	.	TRBV5-1
CASTEPDTEAFF	.	TRBV12-3/TRBV12-4
CASSLSREGHYEQYF	TRBD2	TRBV13
CASSLGHRFYEQYF	.	TRBV5-6
CSAPSRDFADTQYF	.	TRBV20-1
CASSLTPGLTGELFF	.	TRBV11-1
CASSSDRDSNEKLFF	TRBD1	TRBV9
CASSARTEVNTEAFF	.	TRBV12-3/TRBV12-4
CASSQDPLGGNSPLHF	.	TRBV4-1
CASSLWAGGPYEQYF	TRBD2	TRBV28
CSARGRDLDRQFF	.	TRBV20-1
CASSPRAGGRGDQPQHF	.	TRBV18
CATIEPPNTEAFF	.	TRBV10-3
CASSFGYEQYF	.	TRBV12-3/TRBV12-4
CASSVEGLGNNEQFF	.	TRBV9
CASSLAQAASYEQYF	.	TRBV11-1
CASSPWGQNTEAFF	.	TRBV11-2
CASSGSGATNTEAFF	.	TRBV18
CSATNLRGNVDTQYF	.	TRBV20-1
CASSSGPGSSEAFF	.	TRBV5-1
CASSLQIQRGGELFF	.	TRBV7-2
CASSPGTSGGTGELFF	TRBD2	TRBV12-3/TRBV12-4
CASSFSGPFNYGYTF	.	TRBV7-6
CASSYSSGTGTSNIQYF	TRBD1	TRBV6-5
CAWTDQNTGELFF	.	TRBV30
CASSSPSGNTGELFF	TRBD2	TRBV6-5